This is a list of T cell receptor beta chains from one sample in a study of shared clonotypes between healthy human individuals. Sequencing used immunoSEQ multiplex PCR; TCRdb keeps in-frame clones, though not all of them. In the table there are roughly 1,800,000 clones, roughly 94% of which are singletons. The sample taken for sequencing was naive CD8+ T cells sorted from blood. The receptors here all came from a man aged 18 to 30 in good health. Each CDR3 is given with its conserved first and last residue. Fields, in order: J gene, D gene, CDR3 length, clone size, V gene, CDR3 protein, CDR3 DNA. A D gene is named only where the DNA matches it firmly. Some rows have no size entry. The others give once, few or many, or a class for an expanded clone.

j_gene: TRBJ2-7; d_gene: TRBD1; len: 15; abundance: NA; v_gene: TRBV4-1; CDR3aa: CASSQEEGTAYEQYF; CDR3nt: TGCGCCAGCAGCCAAGAAGAGGGGACAGCCTACGAGCAGTACTTC
j_gene: TRBJ1-1; d_gene: NA; len: 12; abundance: NA; v_gene: TRBV28; CDR3aa: CASRGLATEAFF; CDR3nt: TGTGCCAGTAGGGGGTTGGCCACTGAAGCTTTCTTT
j_gene: TRBJ2-7; d_gene: NA; len: 15; abundance: NA; v_gene: TRBV7-2; CDR3aa: CASSITTGSWYEQYF; CDR3nt: TGTGCCAGCAGCATTACCACGGGATCCTGGTACGAGCAGTACTTC
j_gene: TRBJ1-5; d_gene: NA; len: 16; abundance: NA; v_gene: TRBV4-1; CDR3aa: CASSIGWGGSNQPQHF; CDR3nt: TGCGCCAGCAGCATAGGGTGGGGAGGGAGCAATCAGCCCCAGCATTTT
j_gene: TRBJ2-3; d_gene: NA; len: 12; abundance: NA; v_gene: TRBV10-2; CDR3aa: CASSVGGDTQYF; CDR3nt: TGCGCCAGCAGTGTCGGCGGGGATACGCAGTATTTT
j_gene: TRBJ1-5; d_gene: TRBD1; len: 13; abundance: NA; v_gene: TRBV29-1; CDR3aa: CSVEGQGDQPQHF; CDR3nt: TGCAGCGTTGAGGGACAGGGGGACCAGCCCCAGCATTTT
j_gene: TRBJ2-7; d_gene: TRBD1; len: 14; abundance: NA; v_gene: TRBV5-6; CDR3aa: CASSWDRSTYEQYF; CDR3nt: TGTGCCAGCAGCTGGGACAGGAGTACCTACGAGCAGTACTTC
j_gene: TRBJ2-3; d_gene: NA; len: 15; abundance: NA; v_gene: TRBV27; CDR3aa: CASSLLGTGADTQYF; CDR3nt: TGTGCCAGCAGTTTATTGGGGACTGGAGCAGATACGCAGTATTTT
j_gene: TRBJ1-1; d_gene: NA; len: 13; abundance: NA; v_gene: TRBV5-6; CDR3aa: CASSFGVLAEAFF; CDR3nt: TGTGCCAGCAGCTTTGGGGTGTTGGCTGAAGCTTTCTTT
j_gene: TRBJ2-1; d_gene: TRBD2; len: 14; abundance: NA; v_gene: TRBV18; CDR3aa: CASSPGGEWNEQFF; CDR3nt: TGTGCCAGCTCCCCGGGGGGAGAATGGAATGAGCAGTTCTTC
j_gene: TRBJ1-2; d_gene: NA; len: 13; abundance: few; v_gene: TRBV6-5; CDR3aa: CASSYQQNYGYTF; CDR3nt: TGTGCCAGCAGTTACCAACAGAACTATGGCTACACCTTC
j_gene: TRBJ2-1; d_gene: NA; len: 14; abundance: NA; v_gene: TRBV9; CDR3aa: CASSAGEEYNEQFF; CDR3nt: TGTGCCAGCAGCGCTGGGGAGGAGTACAATGAGCAGTTCTTC
j_gene: TRBJ2-7; d_gene: NA; len: 13; abundance: NA; v_gene: TRBV5-1; CDR3aa: CASSLEGSYEQYF; CDR3nt: TGCGCCAGCAGCTTGGAAGGGAGCTACGAGCAGTACTTC
j_gene: TRBJ2-3; d_gene: NA; len: 13; abundance: NA; v_gene: TRBV4-1; CDR3aa: CASSLAVTDTQYF; CDR3nt: TGCGCCAGCAGCCTCGCGGTCACAGATACGCAGTATTTT
j_gene: TRBJ2-7; d_gene: NA; len: 13; abundance: NA; v_gene: TRBV7-8; CDR3aa: CASSFFLGYEQYF; CDR3nt: TGTGCCAGCAGCTTCTTTTTGGGCTACGAGCAGTACTTC
j_gene: TRBJ1-1; d_gene: NA; len: 13; abundance: NA; v_gene: TRBV6-5; CDR3aa: CASSLGRGTEAFF; CDR3nt: TGTGCCAGCAGTCTAGGCAGGGGCACTGAAGCTTTCTTT
j_gene: TRBJ2-2; d_gene: NA; len: 13; abundance: NA; v_gene: TRBV19; CDR3aa: CASSIELTGELFF; CDR3nt: TGTGCCAGTAGTATAGAACTCACCGGGGAGCTGTTTTTT
j_gene: TRBJ1-4; d_gene: TRBD1; len: 15; abundance: NA; v_gene: TRBV30; CDR3aa: CAWSSLDRGGSKLFF; CDR3nt: TGTGCCTGGAGCTCCTTGGACAGGGGGGGTTCAAAACTGTTTTTT
j_gene: TRBJ2-7; d_gene: NA; len: 13; abundance: NA; v_gene: TRBV7-9; CDR3aa: CASSLGETYEQYF; CDR3nt: TGTGCCAGCAGCCTGGGGGAGACCTACGAGCAGTACTTC
j_gene: TRBJ2-3; d_gene: NA; len: 15; abundance: NA; v_gene: TRBV2; CDR3aa: CASSTLKDSTDTQYF; CDR3nt: TGTGCCAGCAGTACCCTGAAGGATAGCACAGATACGCAGTATTTT
j_gene: TRBJ1-1; d_gene: TRBD1; len: 13; abundance: NA; v_gene: TRBV27; CDR3aa: CASSPQQGAEAFF; CDR3nt: TGTGCCAGCAGTCCACAACAGGGGGCTGAAGCTTTCTTT
j_gene: TRBJ2-7; d_gene: TRBD2; len: 16; abundance: NA; v_gene: TRBV19; CDR3aa: CASPTSGKRSGYEQYF; CDR3nt: TGTGCCAGCCCGACTAGCGGGAAGAGATCTGGCTACGAGCAGTACTTC
j_gene: TRBJ1-2; d_gene: NA; len: 14; abundance: NA; v_gene: TRBV11-2; CDR3aa: CASSLEGAGYGYTF; CDR3nt: TGTGCCAGCAGCTTAGAAGGGGCTGGCTATGGCTACACCTTC
j_gene: TRBJ2-3; d_gene: TRBD2; len: 15; abundance: NA; v_gene: TRBV13; CDR3aa: CASSSGLAHTDTQYF; CDR3nt: TGTGCCAGCAGCTCCGGACTAGCACACACAGATACGCAGTATTTT
j_gene: TRBJ2-3; d_gene: NA; len: 14; abundance: NA; v_gene: TRBV2; CDR3aa: CASGRKSLTDTQYF; CDR3nt: TGTGCCAGCGGGAGGAAAAGCCTCACAGATACGCAGTATTTT